This record looks at one T cell receptor (beta chain) sequence and its context. TCRdb's copy holds only in-frame clones and misses some; the assay was immunoSEQ multiplex PCR. The table shows around 150,000 clones, with 84% occurring only once. This specimen comes from a study of blood T cell repertoires in COVID-19. This CDR3 comprises 14 residues. Trimming cost V 5 bases and J 2 bases, with 12 bases left between them. Germline loops: CDR1 MDHEN, CDR2 SYDVKM. V is TRBV28 and J is TRBJ2-5, with D possibly TRBD1 on 5 matching bases. The receptor was derived from a woman of 80 years or more with acute or convalescent COVID-19. Sample: peripheral blood. The CDR3 nucleotides read TGTGCCAGCAGTCTACAGGCTTCTCAAGAGACCCAGTACTTC. Encoded protein: CASSLQASQETQYF.